This T cell receptor beta chain derives from a study of blood T cell repertoires in COVID-19. Background on the study: The samples span acute and convalescent COVID-19 from the United States, Italy and Spain.

As handled by the study authors: Nucleated cell number was recorded as an estimate derived from reference gene primer amplification. Profiling relied on immunoSEQ multiplex PCR, and the TCRdb table lists in-frame clones only, not all of them. V and J calls and clone size come straight from that table; D and trimming were deduced from the DNA. The repertoire includes a few hundred thousand clones, 65% to 90% of them detected once, and over 2% sits in the top ten. There are a few counts of this clone. Input material: peripheral blood. This receptor was obtained from a woman between 65 and 79 years old with COVID-19, enrolled during active disease.

CDR3 sequence (DNA): TGTGCCAGCAGTCGACAGCGGGACGCTTCCTACGAGCAGTACTTC. It encodes CASSRQRDASYEQYF. This sequence joins TRBV27 and TRBJ2-7; 7 nucleotides line up with TRBD2. The CDR3 has 15 amino acids. The V gene end was trimmed by 5 bases and the J gene end by 1 base; junction bases not matched to a gene: 8. Germline loops: CDR1 MNHEY, CDR2 SMNVEV (reference sequence).